The 6 T cell receptor beta chains presented below share a single source sample, sequenced in a study of blood T cells in healthy people across ages. PCR was performed a second time for about 6 to 12 cycles using a sample-barcoded 5' primer and a J-beta primer mix. TCRdb re-called the 5' RACE reads with MiXCR, one entry per CDR3 protein. In the table there are roughly 640,000 distinct CDR3 sequences, about 30% of which are singletons. Sequenced: blood. The origin of the receptors is a woman at least 80 years old in good health.

This clonotype showed up many times. The chain combines TRBV24-1 with TRBJ2-3, with unresolved D. The CDR3 consists of 12 residues. CDR1 is KGHDR and CDR2 is SFDVKD in the germline V gene. V lost 8 bases and J lost 0, with 5 bases in between. In DNA, the CDR3 is TGTGCCACCATGTCCAGCACAGATACGCAGTATTTT. The encoded protein is CATMSSTDTQYF.

This chain joins TRBV6-1 and TRBJ2-2, with 9 bases identical to TRBD1. The CDR3 has 15 amino acids. J lost 4 bases, V lost 7 bases, and 7 bases had no gene match. Per germline, CDR1 MNHNS and CDR2 SASEGT. The CDR3 region is CASTSTGGVTGELFF. The CDR3 coding sequence is TGTGCCAGCACTTCGACAGGGGGGGTCACCGGGGAGCTGTTTTTT.

At least ten counts were recorded for this clonotype. The J gene is TRBJ2-1, the V gene TRBV7-2; D ambiguous. Trimming took 1 base from V and 5 from J, leaving 9 bases between them. Germline CDR1 and CDR2: SGHTA and FQGNSA. The CDR3 is made up of 14 amino acids. CDR3 loop: CASSLGDGDNEQFF. The CDR3 nucleotides are TGTGCCAGCAGCTTAGGTGACGGAGACAATGAGCAGTTCTTC. The variable domain in full, completed from reference TRBV7-2 and TRBJ2-1, reads GAGVSQSPSNKVTEKGKDVELRCDPISGHTALYWYRQSLGQGLEFLIYFQGNSAPDKSGLPSDRFSAERTGGSVSTLTIQRTQQEDSAVYLCASSLGDGDNEQFFGPGTRLTVL.

The gene calls are TRBV11-2 and TRBJ2-3, with 10 bases identical to TRBD2. The V segment lost 4 bases and the J segment 4 bases; nucleotides outside the gene matches: 2. Germline CDR1 SGHAT, CDR2 FQNNGV. The CDR3 has 14 amino acids. Here the CDR3 reads CASSSAGGPDTQYF. The CDR3, as DNA: TGTGCCAGCAGCTCAGCGGGGGGGCCAGATACGCAGTATTTT.

Concerning this clonotype: A read error is possible here, since a much larger clone lies one base away. The chain couples TRBV2 to TRBJ2-1; TRBD1 agrees at 9 bases. The CDR3 has 15 residues. V was pared by 3 bases and J by 10 bases, with 10 bases of the junction left unmatched. Germline CDR1 reads SNHLY; CDR2 reads FYNNEI. The CDR3 nucleotides are TGTGCCAGCAGTGACGTGGGACAGGGTCTATACGAGCAGTTCTTC. It specifies CASSDVGQGLYEQFF.

Comment on this clonotype: Being one base from a much bigger clone, this may be a read error. The rearrangement joins TRBV7-2 to TRBJ1-1; a weak D match, TRBD1 (5 bases). The CDR3 is 13 amino acids. Germline values: CDR1 SGHTA, CDR2 FQGNSA. Trimming took off 8 bases at V and 1 base at J, with 11 bases between the two ends. CDR3 in amino acids: CASGATGNTEAFF. The DNA for the CDR3 is TGTGCCAGCGGCGCCACAGGGAACACTGAAGCTTTCTTT.